What follows are 10 T cell receptor beta chains derived from one specimen sequenced in a study of post-analysis software for immune sequencing data. Study-wide points: Relative to controls, patients had several TRBV segments at higher frequency, with TRBV5-6, TRBV5-1 and TRBV20-1 among these.

These receptors are not linked to any known antigen. Included in the TCR beta cDNA libraries were unique molecular identifiers. TCRdb analysed the PCR reads with MiXCR anew, one entry per CDR3 protein. The table has roughly 670,000 distinct CDR3 sequences, approximately 59% seen once. The sequencing input was blood. These receptors were taken from a girl under 10 years old with multiple sclerosis.

V is TRBV3-1 and J is TRBJ2-7, with D maybe TRBD1 (5 bases). The J call is in doubt because the DNA end fits TRBJ2-5 better. CDR1 and CDR2 from the germline V gene are LGHDT and YNNKEL (reference sequence). The CDR3 extends over 13 amino acids. The CDR3 sequence is CASSPIRAGTQYF. DNA of the CDR3: TGTGCCAGCAGCCCCATCAGGGCCGGGACCCAGTACTTC.

The V gene is TRBV11-3, the J gene TRBJ2-6; D unclear. V was cut by 7 bases and J by 1 base, with 8 bases left in between. Germline V gives CDR1 SGHNT, CDR2 YENEEA. The CDR3 loop spans 14 amino acids. CDR3 sequence reads: CASTPASGANVLTF. The CDR3, as DNA: TGTGCCAGCACCCCAGCGTCTGGGGCCAACGTCCTGACTTTC. Drawing the rest from reference TRBV11-3 and TRBJ2-6, the complete variable domain is EAGVVQSPRYKIIEKKQPVAFWCNPISGHNTLYWYLQNLGQGPELLIRYENEEAVDDSQLPKDRFSAERLKGVDSTLKIQPAELGDSAVYLCASTPASGANVLTFGAGSRLTVL.

The rearrangement joins TRBV5-1 to TRBJ2-1, with D hard to call. V dropped 8 bases and J dropped 7 bases, with 16 bases sitting between them. In germline, CDR1 is SGHRS, CDR2 YFSETQ. The CDR3 runs to 13 residues. CDR3 in DNA: TGCGCCAGTCGGAGCTTAATGGGGAATGAGCAGTTCTTC. Protein product: CASRSLMGNEQFF.

The CDR3 is CSLGTGGLETQYF. In DNA form, the CDR3 reads TGCAGCCTTGGGACAGGGGGCCTAGAGACCCAGTACTTC. The chain combines TRBV29-1 with TRBJ2-5; TRBD1 matches at 12 bases. V dropped 8 bases and J dropped 4; count of bases not matched to a gene: 5. Looked up from germline, CDR1 is SQVTM and CDR2 is ANQGSEA. The CDR3 spans 13 residues.

The chain joins TRBV12-5 to TRBJ2-1; D tentatively fits TRBD1 or TRBD2 (5 bases each). Trimming cost V 1 base and J 6 bases, with 19 bases left between them. The length of the CDR3 is 17 residues. The V gene's germline CDR1 is LGHNT and CDR2 FRNRAP. The CDR3: CASGLAPRQGASNEQFF. CDR3 DNA: TGTGCTAGTGGTTTGGCACCCAGGCAGGGAGCCTCCAATGAGCAGTTCTTC.

The chain combines TRBV7-2 with TRBJ1-2; 7 bases align to TRBD1. Per the germline V gene, CDR1 is SGHTA and CDR2 is FQGNSA. The V gene end was trimmed by 4 bases and the J gene end by 7 bases; junction bases not matched to a gene: 12. The CDR3 totals 15 residues. CDR3 loop: CASSSATGTVSGYTF. CDR3 in DNA: TGTGCCAGCAGCTCAGCAACCGGGACAGTGAGTGGCTACACCTTC.

J is TRBJ1-1 and V is TRBV6-5; D remains unclear. V lost 6 bases and J 11 bases, leaving 19 bases between the germline ends. This CDR3 spans 13 amino acids. Germline lookup yields CDR1 MNHEY and CDR2 SVGAGI. The CDR3 DNA reads TGTGCCAGCAGCCCAACTGTGATTCTCCCGGCTTTCTTT. Protein: CASSPTVILPAFF.

V is TRBV20-1 and J is TRBJ1-1; 10 positions agree with TRBD1. Trimming at V came to 5 bases and at J to 3 bases, leaving 6 bases not matched to a gene. The CDR3 has 14 residues. Per germline, CDR1 DFQATT and CDR2 SNEGSKA (reference sequence). The CDR3 sequence: CSALTGGWDTEAFF. In nucleotides, the CDR3 is TGCAGTGCTTTGACAGGGGGCTGGGACACTGAAGCTTTCTTT.

There are a few counts of this clonotype. The chain combines TRBV5-5 with TRBJ2-5; the D gene is possibly TRBD2 (7 bases). V was trimmed by 2 bases and J by 4 bases, leaving 12 bases between them. Germline CDR1 reads SGHKS; CDR2 reads YYEKEE (reference sequence). CDR3 length: 14 residues. The CDR3 DNA follows: TGTGCCAGCAGCTTTGAGGGGGGGGCAGAGACCCAGTACTTC. Translated, it gives CASSFEGGAETQYF.

The rearrangement links TRBV11-2 to TRBJ2-3; 8 nucleotides line up with TRBD2. CDR3 size: 18 residues. Per the germline V gene, CDR1 is SGHAT and CDR2 is FQNNGV. Trimming took 0 bases from V and 1 from J; bases not matched to a gene: 9. This CDR3 is CASSLESERREGTDTQYF. The CDR3 DNA sequence: TGTGCCAGCAGCTTAGAATCTGAGCGGCGGGAGGGCACAGATACGCAGTATTTT.